This entry features one TCR beta chain sequence. The CDR3 has 18 residues. The V gene end was trimmed by 3 bases and the J gene end by 0 bases; junction bases not matched to a gene: 13. Per germline, CDR1 DFQATT and CDR2 SNEGSKA (reference sequence). This record comes from a study of blood T cell repertoires in COVID-19. Study as a whole: T cells, B-cell-depleted T cells, or PBMCs supplied cDNA or gDNA.

Under the authors' procedure: The authors estimated nucleated cell counts from reference gene primer amplification. Only in-frame clones appear in the TCRdb table, and some are missing; sequencing was by immunoSEQ multiplex PCR. V, J and clone size derive from that table, while D and trimming were established from the DNA sequence. The sample lists some 97,000 clones, 90% occurring once. The sequence came from a man aged 55 to 70 with acute or convalescent COVID-19. The V gene is TRBV20-1, the J gene TRBJ1-1, with TRBD1 identical over 10 bases. Material for sequencing was peripheral blood. CDR3 coding DNA: TGCAGTGCTAGTCGATCCGGGACAGGGGTTCGTATGAACACTGAAGCTTTCTTT. Amino acid sequence: CSASRSGTGVRMNTEAFF.